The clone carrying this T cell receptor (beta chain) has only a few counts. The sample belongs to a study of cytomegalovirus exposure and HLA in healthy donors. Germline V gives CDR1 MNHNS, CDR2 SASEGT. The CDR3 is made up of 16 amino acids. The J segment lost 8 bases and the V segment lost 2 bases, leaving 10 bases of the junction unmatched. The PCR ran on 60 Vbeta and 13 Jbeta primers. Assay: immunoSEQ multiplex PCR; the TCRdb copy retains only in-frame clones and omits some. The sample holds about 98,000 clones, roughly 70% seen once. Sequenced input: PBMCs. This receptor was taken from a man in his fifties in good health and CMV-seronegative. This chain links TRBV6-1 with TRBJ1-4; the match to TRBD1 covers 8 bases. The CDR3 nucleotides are TGTGCCAGCAGTGAAAGTAAAGGACAGGGAAACGAAAAACTGTTTTTT. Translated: CASSESKGQGNEKLFF.